The 29 T cell receptor beta chains below were found in one sample sequenced in a study of T cell repertoires in aging, cancer and after chemotherapy. TCR beta rearrangements were amplified from peripheral blood genomic DNA. Multiplex touch-down PCR with TRB-A/B primers amplified rearranged V-D-J TRB sequences. TCRdb passed the multiplex PCR reads through MiXCR, listing each CDR3 protein once. The sample comprises 15,000 to 20,000 distinct CDR3 sequences, 30% to 45% of which are singletons, and roughly 15% rests with the top ten. Input material: blood. The receptor set was obtained from a human donor with a solid tumor.

This clonotype was picked up a small number of times. This chain connects TRBV12-3 or TRBV12-4 to TRBJ1-1; D gene ambiguous. The CDR3 runs to 14 residues. Trimming removed 2 bases from V and 1 base from J, with 8 bases in between. The chain's CDR3 is CASSLQHPNTEAFF. The CDR3, as DNA: TGTGCCAGCAGTTTACAGCACCCGAACACTGAAGCTTTCTTT.

The chain is built from TRBV30 and TRBJ2-3; D gene uncertain. Trimming pared 2 bases from V and 0 bases from J, leaving 0 bases between. CDR1 is GTSNPN and CDR2 is SVGIG in the germline V gene (reference sequence). The CDR3 runs 11 residues. Here the CDR3 DNA reads TGTGCCTGGAGTAGCACAGATACGCAGTATTTT. Its protein product is CAWSSTDTQYF.

This clonotype was picked up a small number of times. The V call is TRBV19, the J call TRBJ1-1, with 8 positions matching TRBD1. The CDR3 is 14 residues long. Germline V gene sequence: CDR1 LNHDA, CDR2 SQIVND (reference sequence). The V segment lost 7 bases and the J segment 6 bases; nucleotides outside the gene matches: 10. The CDR3 DNA follows: TGTGCCAGTAACCCCGGACAGGGTATTTCTGAAGCTTTCTTT. Translating gives CASNPGQGISEAFF.

This clonotype was counted between two and nine times. The rearrangement uses TRBV5-3 and TRBJ1-5; no reliable D call. TRBV5-3 qualifies as an ORF whose function is uncertain. Trimming shortened V by 4 bases and J by 7 bases, and 9 bases separated the two germline ends. CDR3 length equals 12 residues. The CDR3 DNA reads as TGTGCCAGAAGCCTAGCCAGCCAGCCCCAGCATTTT. Its translation: CARSLASQPQHF.

This rearrangement joins TRBV7-9 to TRBJ1-2; 10 bases are a match to TRBD1. The CDR3 runs 14 residues. CDR1 is SEHNR, CDR2 FQNEAQ, per germline (reference sequence). The V segment lost 3 bases and the J segment 4 bases; nucleotides outside the gene matches: 2. Here the CDR3 DNA reads TGTGCCAGCAGCTTGGGACAGGGGCCCTATGGCTACACCTTC. Translated, it gives CASSLGQGPYGYTF.

The CDR3, as DNA: TGTGCCAGCAGTTTAAGTTCGAGCTCCTACAATGAGCAGTTCTTC. This encodes CASSLSSSSYNEQFF. The chain is built from TRBV27 and TRBJ2-1; D is undetermined. The germline V gene has CDR1 MNHEY and CDR2 SMNVEV (reference sequence). There are 15 residues in the CDR3. Trimming removed 2 bases at V and 0 bases at J, with 8 bases between.

The gene calls are TRBV15 and TRBJ2-7; D uncertain. Germline V gene lookup returns CDR1 LNHNV and CDR2 YYDKDF (reference sequence). This CDR3 is 13 amino acids long. Between the trimmed V and J ends, which lost 0 bases and 3 bases, there was a span of 6 bases. CDR3 sequence: CATSRDRGYEQYF. The CDR3 DNA reads as TGTGCCACCAGCAGAGATCGAGGCTACGAGCAGTACTTC. Drawing the rest from reference TRBV15 and TRBJ2-7, the complete variable domain is DAMVIQNPRYQVTQFGKPVTLSCSQTLNHNVMYWYQQKSSQAPKLLFHYYDKDFNNEADTPDNFQSRRPNTSFCFLDIRSPGLGDTAMYLCATSRDRGYEQYFGPGTRLTVT.

The chain carries TRBV24-1 and TRBJ2-6; TRBD1 aligns across 8 bases. The V and J ends lost 3 bases and 0 bases, in that order; junction bases with no gene match: 3. The length of the CDR3 is 17 residues. Germline loops: CDR1 KGHDR, CDR2 SFDVKD. The CDR3 loop reads CATSDGTGDSGANVLTF. In nucleotides, the CDR3 is TGTGCCACCAGTGATGGGACAGGCGACTCTGGGGCCAACGTCCTGACTTTC.

For the CDR3, the DNA is TGTGCCACCGGAGGGGGTGAAAAACTGTTTTTT. It yields the protein CATGGGEKLFF. The J gene is TRBJ1-4, the V gene TRBV6-2 or TRBV6-3; weak D call: TRBD1 (6 bases). Germline values: CDR1 MNHEY, CDR2 SVGEGT. V was cut by 10 bases and J by 7 bases, with 10 bases left in between. The CDR3 consists of 11 residues.

The rearrangement joins TRBV12-3 or TRBV12-4 to TRBJ1-6, with 8 bases matching TRBD1. Germline trimming cut 2 bases from V and 6 bases from J; bases unmatched to any gene: 3. CDR3 length: 15 residues. The CDR3 DNA is TGTGCCAGCAGTTTATCAGGGGGCGGTAATTCACCCCTCCACTTT. Residues: CASSLSGGGNSPLHF.

The chain recombines TRBV6-6 with TRBJ1-1, with D tentatively TRBD1 (6 bases). The V end was cut by 7 bases, the J end by 1 base, with 16 bases between. Germline-derived CDR1 and CDR2 are MNHNY and SVGAGI (reference sequence). CDR3 length: 15 residues. CDR3 sequence reads: CASTETSGANTEAFF. The CDR3 DNA is TGTGCCAGCACCGAAACGTCAGGGGCGAACACTGAAGCTTTCTTT.

The chain is built from TRBV6-1 and TRBJ1-6; D is undetermined. Germline V gene lookup returns CDR1 MNHNS and CDR2 SASEGT. Trimming stripped 2 bases from V and 0 bases from J, with 23 bases between. The CDR3 is 21 residues long. Here the CDR3 DNA reads TGTGCCAGCAGTGAAAGGCGAGGCGGCCGGGTTCTGAGCTCCTATAATTCACCCCTCCACTTT. Its protein product is CASSERRGGRVLSSYNSPLHF.

The DNA of the CDR3 is TGCGCCAGCAGCCAAGATTCGACTAGCGGATACAATGAGCAGTTCTTC. This codes for CASSQDSTSGYNEQFF. The chain joins TRBV4-3 to TRBJ2-1; 9 bases are a match to TRBD2. After removal of 0 bases from V and 4 bases from J, the junction contained 4 bases not matched to a gene. CDR1 LGHNA and CDR2 YSLEER come from the germline V gene. The CDR3 has 16 amino acids.

The V call is TRBV19, the J call TRBJ1-3; TRBD1 might be the D (6 bases). This CDR3 spans 15 amino acids. Germline CDR1 and CDR2: LNHDA and SQIVND (reference sequence). V was clipped by 7 bases and J by 4 bases, with 17 bases between them. The chain's CDR3 is CASTLGGGKGNTIYF. CDR3 DNA sequence: TGTGCCAGTACCCTCGGAGGGGGGAAAGGAAACACCATATATTTT.

In its sample, this clonotype was seen a few times. This chain links TRBV6-5 with TRBJ1-2; 8 positions agree with TRBD1. CDR1 and CDR2 (germline): MNHEY, SVGAGI. With V trimmed by 6 bases and J by 8 bases, 8 bases remained unmatched. The CDR3 sequence is 13 residues long. DNA of the CDR3: TGTGCCAGCAGCCCACAGGGGGGTGTGGGCTACACCTTC. This codes for CASSPQGGVGYTF.

The chain joins TRBV7-6 to TRBJ2-1, with TRBD2 as a possible D gene (6 bases). CDR1 and CDR2 (germline): SGHVS, FNYEAQ. Trimming left V 5 bases short and J 6 bases short, with 17 bases between. This CDR3 is 15 amino acids long. CDR3 in amino acids: CASSRRDFQANEQFF. For the CDR3, the DNA is TGTGCCAGCAGCCGACGGGACTTCCAGGCCAATGAGCAGTTCTTC.

The chain couples TRBV15 to TRBJ2-2; 10 bases are shared with TRBD2. The germline gives CDR1 LNHNV, CDR2 YYDKDF (reference sequence). The CDR3 consists of 18 residues. Unmatched junction bases numbered 12, after V lost 0 bases and J lost 8 bases. In DNA, the CDR3 is TGTGCCACCAGCAGAGATCAGGGGACTAGCGCCAAATGGGGGGAGCTGTTTTTT. Amino acid sequence: CATSRDQGTSAKWGELFF.

V usage is TRBV30 and J usage is TRBJ2-1; D not certain. The CDR3 runs 16 residues. The V gene's germline CDR1 is GTSNPN and CDR2 SVGIG (reference sequence). Trimming removed 4 bases from V and 3 bases from J, with 19 bases in between. DNA for the CDR3: TGTGCCTGGACTCGAACAAAAAGAAATCACTACAATGAGCAGTTCTTC. This translates into CAWTRTKRNHYNEQFF.

The genes are TRBV19 and TRBJ1-5; 10 bases match TRBD1. CDR3 size: 15 residues. The germline CDR1 and CDR2 sequences are LNHDA and SQIVND (reference sequence). Trimming cost V 3 bases and J 7 bases; bases outside gene matches: 6. CDR3 loop: CASSIGTGVNQPQHF. The CDR3 DNA is TGTGCCAGTAGTATCGGGACAGGGGTAAACCAGCCCCAGCATTTT.

This chain joins TRBV10-1 and TRBJ2-2; D possibly corresponds to TRBD1 (5 bases). Trimming pared 4 bases from V and 7 bases from J, leaving 13 bases between. Germline CDR1 WNHNN, CDR2 SYGVQD (reference sequence). The CDR3 length is 14 residues. The CDR3 DNA reads as TGCGCCAGCAGTGGTCTGGCAGGGTTCGGGGAGCTGTTTTTT. This codes for CASSGLAGFGELFF.

Of note for this clonotype: A much larger clone lies a single base off, so this may be a read error. This chain links TRBV29-1 with TRBJ2-5; either TRBD1 or TRBD2 may fit D (5 bases each). Germline CDR1 reads SQVTM; CDR2 reads ANQGSEA. The CDR3 sequence is 13 residues long. Trimming left V 7 bases short and J 4 bases short, with 16 bases between. CDR3: CSGREGCGETQYF. The CDR3 DNA sequence: TGCAGCGGACGTGAGGGGTGTGGAGAGACCCAGTACTTC.

This chain connects TRBV14 to TRBJ2-2, with TRBD1 matching 9 bases. The CDR3 contains 18 residues. Germline V gene data show CDR1 as SGHDN and CDR2 as FVKESK. Trimming at V came to 4 bases and at J to 1 base, leaving 10 bases not matched to a gene. CDR3 DNA: TGTGCCAGCAGCCTATGGCTGGTGGGACAGGGGAACACCGGGGAGCTGTTTTTT. It is translated as CASSLWLVGQGNTGELFF.

This clonotype was picked up one time. The chain carries TRBV7-9 and TRBJ2-1, with 10 bases aligning to TRBD2. The CDR3 runs 15 residues. Looked up from germline, CDR1 is SEHNR and CDR2 is FQNEAQ (reference sequence). J gave up 6 bases and V 2 bases, and 4 bases lay outside the gene matches. CDR3 sequence reads: CASSLQAGGTNEQFF. CDR3 nucleotide sequence: TGTGCCAGCAGCTTACAAGCGGGAGGGACCAATGAGCAGTTCTTC.

The J gene is TRBJ2-3, the V gene TRBV24-1; 10 bases are a match to TRBD2. The germline V gene encodes CDR1 KGHDR and CDR2 SFDVKD. CDR3 length equals 17 residues. V gave up 3 bases and J gave up 0 bases; unmatched junction bases: 5. CDR3 DNA sequence: TGTGCCACCAGTGATCCTGGACTAGCGGAGAGCACAGATACGCAGTATTTT. Translation: CATSDPGLAESTDTQYF.

This clonotype rates as medium-sized. V is TRBV6-5 and J is TRBJ2-2; TRBD1 aligns across 8 bases. This CDR3 is 15 amino acids long. CDR1 and CDR2 (germline): MNHEY, SVGAGI. V shed 6 bases, J shed 1 base, and the junction held 4 bases outside the gene matches. Here the CDR3 DNA reads TGTGCCAGCAGATTTGACAGGGGGAACACCGGGGAGCTGTTTTTT. Translated: CASRFDRGNTGELFF.

The chain recombines TRBV20-1 with TRBJ2-5; perhaps TRBD2 as D (6 bases). The CDR3 runs to 10 residues. The germline V gene has CDR1 DFQATT and CDR2 SNEGSKA (reference sequence). Trimming removed 8 bases at V and 9 bases at J, with 13 bases between. This CDR3 reads CSTLARAQYF. The CDR3 coding sequence is TGCAGTACACTAGCCCGGGCCCAGTACTTC.

This chain links TRBV30 with TRBJ1-3, with D maybe TRBD1 (5 bases). The CDR3 spans 12 residues. The germline V gene encodes CDR1 GTSNPN and CDR2 SVGIG (reference sequence). Trimming took 5 bases from V and 2 from J, leaving 7 bases between them. Here the CDR3 reads CAWGTPGNTIYF. CDR3 nucleotide sequence: TGTGCCTGGGGGACCCCTGGAAACACCATATATTTT.

This clonotype was picked up a small number of times. The chain recombines TRBV6-2 or TRBV6-3 with TRBJ2-2; 7 positions match TRBD1. CDR1 and CDR2 (germline): MNHEY, SVGEGT. CDR3 length: 14 residues. V lost 3 bases and J lost 5; bases outside the gene matches: 3. The CDR3 DNA reads TGTGCCAGCAGTTATGACAGGGAGACCGGGGAGCTGTTTTTT. This translates into CASSYDRETGELFF.

V is TRBV6-6 and J is TRBJ2-5, with TRBD1 identical over 9 bases. The CDR3 is made up of 14 amino acids. The germline gives CDR1 MNHNY, CDR2 SVGAGI (reference sequence). V was pared by 8 bases and J by 5 bases, with 9 bases of the junction left unmatched. The CDR3 sequence is CASGDRALGETQYF. The CDR3 nucleotides are TGTGCCAGCGGGGACAGGGCGCTGGGGGAGACCCAGTACTTC.